This T cell receptor beta chain was profiled in a study of blood T cell repertoires in COVID-19. Study summary: Acute and convalescent COVID-19 samples came from the United States, Italy and Spain. PBMCs, B-cell-depleted T cells, or T cells provided the cDNA or gDNA that made up the material.

The method was immunoSEQ multiplex PCR; TCRdb's version includes in-frame clones alone and lacks a portion of them. The repertoire holds fewer than 80,000 clones, with roughly 87% as singletons. Per the germline V gene, CDR1 is MDHEN and CDR2 is SYDVKM. The CDR3 has 15 residues. The J segment lost 5 bases and the V segment lost 11 bases, leaving 11 bases of the junction unmatched. The source of this sequence is a man between 25 and 39 years old with acute or convalescent COVID-19. The V gene is TRBV28, the J gene TRBJ1-5, with TRBD1 matching 11 bases. The specimen was peripheral blood. The CDR3 bases are TGTGCCGTCGTTTCGGGACAGGGGGACTATCAGCCCCAGCATTTT. Translation gives CAVVSGQGDYQPQHF.